A selection of T cell receptor beta chains follows, all from one sample in a study of blood T cell repertoires in COVID-19. TCRdb's table, derived via immunoSEQ multiplex PCR, lists solely in-frame clones and lacks some. The sample holds about 150,000 clones, around 89% seen once. Input material: peripheral blood. The source of these receptors is a woman aged 40 to 50 with acute or convalescent COVID-19. Each CDR3 is given with its conserved first and last residue. D genes are given only for firm matches. Only part of the rows carry a size: once, few, many, or a class if the clone is expanded.

NA,TRBV4-1,TRBJ2-1,NA,TGCGCCAGCAGCCAAGAATCCCGGAGCTCCTACAATGAGCAGTTCTTC,CASSQESRSSYNEQFF
NA,TRBV9,TRBJ2-7,NA,TGTGCCAGCAGCGTAGCGGCGGAGAGTTACGAGCAGTACTTC,CASSVAAESYEQYF
NA,TRBV7-8,TRBJ2-5,NA,TGTGCCAGCAGCCCGCACAGGATCGGAGAGACCCAGTACTTC,CASSPHRIGETQYF
NA,TRBV19,TRBJ1-1,NA,TGTGCCAGTAGTCCAAAGACAGGAACTGAAGCTTTCTTT,CASSPKTGTEAFF
NA,TRBV3-1/TRBV3-2,TRBJ2-1,TRBD2,TGTGCCAGCAAGTCCAAAGGACGTAGCGGGAGAGTGAACAATGAGCAGTTCTTC,CASKSKGRSGRVNNEQFF
NA,TRBV3-1/TRBV3-2,TRBJ2-3,TRBD1,TGTGCCAGCAAGTGGGCGGCAGGGACAGGGGGCGAAGATACGCAGTATTTT,CASKWAAGTGGEDTQYF
NA,TRBV18,TRBJ1-4,NA,TGTGCCAGCTCACCCTATAATGAAAAACTGTTTTTT,CASSPYNEKLFF
few,TRBV9,TRBJ2-5,TRBD2,TGTGCCAGCAGCCCCGGGGGGGGTGAGACCCAGTACTTC,CASSPGGGETQYF
NA,TRBV7-8,TRBJ1-5,NA,TGTGCCAGCAGCTTCTCCGGGGATAGCAATCAGCCCCAGCATTTT,CASSFSGDSNQPQHF
NA,TRBV9,TRBJ2-7,NA,TGTGCCAGCAGCGTTTGTGTGGACCTCGGGACTCTAGGTTGCGAGCAGTACTTC,CASSVCVDLGTLGCEQYF
NA,TRBV7-9,TRBJ2-2,TRBD2,TGTGCCAGCAGCTCGACTAGCGGGGGCCTTAACACCGGGGAGCTGTTTTTT,CASSSTSGGLNTGELFF
NA,TRBV29-1,TRBJ2-2,NA,TGCAGCGGTACGACAGACACCGGGGAGCTGTTTTTT,CSGTTDTGELFF
NA,TRBV30,TRBJ1-6,NA,TGTGCCTGGAGCCCCCTGCCAGATTATAATTCACCCCTCCACTTT,CAWSPLPDYNSPLHF
NA,TRBV24-1,TRBJ1-1,TRBD1,TGTGCCACCAGTGATACCCGACAGGGGGCTGAAGCTTTCTTT,CATSDTRQGAEAFF
NA,TRBV6-5,TRBJ1-6,NA,TGTGCCAGCAGGGAGGCGGCTAATTCACCCCTCCACTTT,CASREAANSPLHF
once,TRBV5-6,TRBJ2-7,TRBD1,TGTGCCAGCAGCTCCTGGACAGGGGAGCACGAGCAGTACTTC,CASSSWTGEHEQYF
NA,TRBV7-9,TRBJ2-1,TRBD2,TGTGCCAGCAGCTTAGCGGGAGGGCCTCGCAATGAGCAGTTCTTC,CASSLAGGPRNEQFF
NA,TRBV28,TRBJ1-2,TRBD1,TGTGCCAGCAGCTTGGGGACAGGGCTTGGCTACACCTTC,CASSLGTGLGYTF
NA,TRBV30,TRBJ2-1,TRBD1,TGTGCCTGGGCAACAGGGGGCGACGGGTGGGAGCAGTTCTTC,CAWATGGDGWEQFF
NA,TRBV11-2,TRBJ2-2,NA,TGTGCCAGCTCTGCACAGACGAAGGGGGAGCTGTTTTTT,CASSAQTKGELFF
once,TRBV12-5,TRBJ2-1,TRBD2,TGTGCTAGTGTTCCGGGGTCAGGGACTAGCGGGAGAAATGAGCAGTTCTTC,CASVPGSGTSGRNEQFF
NA,TRBV18,TRBJ1-1,NA,TGTGCCAGCTCACCTGAACAGACCATGAACACTGAAGCTTTCTTT,CASSPEQTMNTEAFF
once,TRBV18,TRBJ1-4,NA,TGTGCCAGCTCACCAGGCGGGGCCAATGAAAAACTGTTTTTT,CASSPGGANEKLFF
NA,TRBV11-2,TRBJ2-3,NA,TGTGCCAGCAGCTTCCCAACAGTGGGACACTCGGATACGCAGTATTTT,CASSFPTVGHSDTQYF
NA,TRBV28,TRBJ2-1,TRBD2,TGTGCCAGCAGTTTAAGCGGGGCCAATGAGCAGTTCTTC,CASSLSGANEQFF
NA,TRBV28,TRBJ2-7,TRBD1,TGTGCCAGCAGTTCTCCCCTCGGACAGGGGGCCTACGAGCAGTACTTC,CASSSPLGQGAYEQYF
NA,TRBV6-5,TRBJ1-4,TRBD1,TGTGCCAGCAGACGGACAGGGGTTGAAAAACTGTTTTTT,CASRRTGVEKLFF
NA,TRBV28,TRBJ2-7,NA,TGTGCCAGCAGTAGGACTCGAGGCAACGGCGAGCAGTACTTC,CASSRTRGNGEQYF